One T cell receptor (beta chain) is described in this entry. This sample is drawn from a study of tissue T cells after allogeneic stem cell transplantation. Across the study: Several unmodified and three CD34-selected T-cell-depleted grafts went to graft-versus-host disease patients.

The repertoire was sequenced with immunoSEQ multiplex PCR; TCRdb's copy has only in-frame clones and lacks some. The repertoire has some 1,800 clones, 75% to 80% of them found once; the top ten carry 8.8%. With 1 base removed from V and 5 bases from J, the gap between germline ends came to 12 bases. The V gene's germline CDR1 is SEHNR and CDR2 FQNEAQ (reference sequence). The CDR3 spans 15 residues. The rearrangement joins TRBV7-9 to TRBJ2-1; perhaps TRBD2 as D (5 bases). The receptor was derived from a male patient aged 40-70 years with steroid-refractory graft-versus-host disease after an allogeneic stem cell transplant. The graft donor may account for some of the T cells. The source material was colon tissue, sampled at autopsy. CDR3 sequence reads: CASSLGAAGHNEQFF. The CDR3 region has the DNA TGTGCCAGCAGCTTAGGGGCGGCGGGTCACAATGAGCAGTTCTTC.